This T cell receptor (beta chain) was observed in a study of T cell responses to AZD1222 COVID-19 vaccine. Pooled samples include second doses given at about 4 or 12 weeks. About this clone: The antigen remains undetermined.

Sequencing used immunoSEQ multiplex PCR; TCRdb keeps in-frame clones, though not all of them. The sample holds 150,000 or so clones, roughly 87% seen once. Study results and limitations: The span of vaccine-associated CD4 TCRs extended across spike, with dominance at 160-218 and 743-854. Breadth and depth of Spike-specific TCRs rose after two AZD1222 doses.

The sample was peripheral blood, taken 28 days after the second AZD1222 dose. The clonotype was recovered from an adult who received the AZD1222 COVID-19 vaccine.

This chain's CDR3 is CASSINEKLFF. CDR3 coding DNA: TGTGCCAGCAGCATTAATGAAAAACTGTTTTTT. The chain couples TRBV2 to TRBJ1-4; D is ambiguous. The CDR3 totals 11 residues. The V gene lost 6 bases and the J gene lost 4 bases, with 3 bases spanning the gap. Germline V gene sequence: CDR1 SNHLY, CDR2 FYNNEI.